These 3 T cell receptor beta chains came from one sample sequenced in a study of control samples from healthy donors and cancer patients. Clones were read by immunoSEQ multiplex PCR, and TCRdb kept only the in-frame ones, dropping some. The repertoire has about 120,000 clones, around nine tenths of them found once; the top ten carry 9.5% to 13%. Input material: blood. The receptor source for this set is a man aged 25 to 40 in good health.

V is TRBV11-2 and J is TRBJ2-7; no reliable D call. The V gene lost 3 bases and the J gene lost 4 bases, with 10 bases spanning the gap. CDR3 size: 13 residues. CDR1 SGHAT and CDR2 FQNNGV come from the germline V gene. The CDR3 is CASSFQKGYEQYV. The CDR3 DNA reads as TGTGCCAGCAGCTTCCAGAAAGGGTACGAGCAGTACGTC.

This chain joins TRBV24-1 and TRBJ2-3; D may be TRBD2 (6 bases). The CDR3 is 17 amino acids. Trimming took off 4 bases at V and 5 bases at J, with 21 bases between the two ends. Germline CDR1 KGHDR, CDR2 SFDVKD. In nucleotides, the CDR3 is TGTGCCACCAGTGACCCGGGGGACCGGGGCCCCAGAGATACGCAGTATTTT. Protein sequence: CATSDPGDRGPRDTQYF.

V and J are TRBV4-1 and TRBJ2-7; 10 positions match TRBD1. Germline V CDR1 and CDR2: MGHRA, YSYEKL. The trim removed 1 base at V and 2 bases at J, leaving 5 bases unmatched. This CDR3 region has 16 residues. The CDR3 region is CASSQGGQGSPYEQYF. The CDR3 DNA reads TGCGCCAGCAGCCAAGGGGGACAGGGGAGTCCCTACGAGCAGTACTTC.